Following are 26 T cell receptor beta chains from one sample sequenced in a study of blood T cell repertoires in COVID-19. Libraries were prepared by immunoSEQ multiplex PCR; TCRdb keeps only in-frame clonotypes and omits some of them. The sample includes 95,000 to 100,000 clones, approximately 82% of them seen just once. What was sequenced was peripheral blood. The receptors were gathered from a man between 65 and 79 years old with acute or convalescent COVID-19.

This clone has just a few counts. CDR3 residues: CASSLFSPGGGEKLFF. CDR3 DNA: TGTGCCAGCAGTTTATTTTCTCCAGGTGGAGGTGAAAAACTGTTTTTT. This rearrangement joins TRBV27 to TRBJ1-4; no definite D call. The CDR3 extends over 16 amino acids. V was shortened by 1 base and J by 7 bases, with 16 bases between the two germline ends. Germline loops: CDR1 MNHEY, CDR2 SMNVEV (reference sequence).

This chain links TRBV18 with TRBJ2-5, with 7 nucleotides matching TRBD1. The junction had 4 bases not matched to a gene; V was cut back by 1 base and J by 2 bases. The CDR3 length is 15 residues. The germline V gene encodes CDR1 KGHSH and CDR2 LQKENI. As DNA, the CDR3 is TGTGCCAGCTCACCACGAGGACAGGCTCAAGAGACCCAGTACTTC. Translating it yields CASSPRGQAQETQYF.

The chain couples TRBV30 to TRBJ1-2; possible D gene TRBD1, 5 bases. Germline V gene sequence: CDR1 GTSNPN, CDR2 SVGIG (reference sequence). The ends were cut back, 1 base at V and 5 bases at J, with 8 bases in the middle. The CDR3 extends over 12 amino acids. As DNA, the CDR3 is TGTGCCTGGAGTGGGACAAGTTATGGCTACACCTTC. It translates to CAWSGTSYGYTF.

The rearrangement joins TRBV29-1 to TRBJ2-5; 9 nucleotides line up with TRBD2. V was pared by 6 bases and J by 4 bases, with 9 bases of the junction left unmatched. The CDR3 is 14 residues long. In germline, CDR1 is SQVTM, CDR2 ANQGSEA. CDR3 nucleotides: TGCAGCGTCGCCAAGGGTAGCGGGAGAGAGACCCAGTACTTC. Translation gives CSVAKGSGRETQYF.

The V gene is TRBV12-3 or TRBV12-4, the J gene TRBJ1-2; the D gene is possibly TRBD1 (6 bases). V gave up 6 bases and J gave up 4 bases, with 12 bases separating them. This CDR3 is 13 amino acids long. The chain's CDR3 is CASSPQGVYGYTF. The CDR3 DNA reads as TGTGCCAGCAGCCCACAGGGTGTCTATGGCTACACCTTC.

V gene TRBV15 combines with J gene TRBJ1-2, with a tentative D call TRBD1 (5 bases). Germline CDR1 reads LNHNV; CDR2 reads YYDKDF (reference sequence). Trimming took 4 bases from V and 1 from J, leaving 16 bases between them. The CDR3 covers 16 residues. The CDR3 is CATSKEGPDFNYGYTF. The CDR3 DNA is TGTGCCACCAGCAAGGAGGGACCAGACTTTAACTATGGCTACACCTTC.

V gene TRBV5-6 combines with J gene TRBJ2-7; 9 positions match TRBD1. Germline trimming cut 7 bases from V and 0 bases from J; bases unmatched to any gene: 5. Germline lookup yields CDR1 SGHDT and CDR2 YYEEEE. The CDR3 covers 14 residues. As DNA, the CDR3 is TGTGCCAGCGGTGGGACAGGGAACTCCTACGAGCAGTACTTC. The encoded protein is CASGGTGNSYEQYF.

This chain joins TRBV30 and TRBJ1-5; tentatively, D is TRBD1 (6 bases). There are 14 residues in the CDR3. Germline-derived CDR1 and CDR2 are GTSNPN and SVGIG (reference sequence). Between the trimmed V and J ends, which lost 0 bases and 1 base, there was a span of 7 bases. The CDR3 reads CAWSVQGSNQPQHF. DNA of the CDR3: TGTGCCTGGAGTGTTCAGGGGAGCAATCAGCCCCAGCATTTT.

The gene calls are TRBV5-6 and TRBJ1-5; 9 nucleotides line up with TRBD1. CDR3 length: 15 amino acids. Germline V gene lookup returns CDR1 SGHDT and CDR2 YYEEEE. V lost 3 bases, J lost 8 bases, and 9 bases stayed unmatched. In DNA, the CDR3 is TGTGCCAGCAGCTCCTCCGGGACAGGGACGAAGCCCCAGCATTTT. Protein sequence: CASSSSGTGTKPQHF.

The CDR3 loop is CASRTDRVSEQYF. The DNA for the CDR3 is TGTGCCAGCAGGACCGACAGGGTATCCGAGCAGTACTTC. The J gene is TRBJ2-7, the V gene TRBV6-6; 7 bases match TRBD1. Trimming removed 6 bases from V and 6 bases from J; junction bases left unmatched: 8. Germline CDR1 and CDR2: MNHNY and SVGAGI (reference sequence). The CDR3 runs 13 residues.

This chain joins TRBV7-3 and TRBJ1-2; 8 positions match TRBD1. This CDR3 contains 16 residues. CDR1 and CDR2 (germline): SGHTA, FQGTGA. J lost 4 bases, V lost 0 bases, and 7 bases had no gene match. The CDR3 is CASSLTARTGLYGYTF. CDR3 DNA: TGTGCCAGCAGCTTAACCGCTCGGACAGGGCTCTATGGCTACACCTTC.

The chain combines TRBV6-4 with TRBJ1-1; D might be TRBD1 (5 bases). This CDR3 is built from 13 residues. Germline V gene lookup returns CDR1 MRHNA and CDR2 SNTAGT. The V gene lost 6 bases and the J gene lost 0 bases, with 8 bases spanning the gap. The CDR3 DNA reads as TGTGCCAGCAGGCAGGGCTTGAACACTGAAGCTTTCTTT. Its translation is CASRQGLNTEAFF.

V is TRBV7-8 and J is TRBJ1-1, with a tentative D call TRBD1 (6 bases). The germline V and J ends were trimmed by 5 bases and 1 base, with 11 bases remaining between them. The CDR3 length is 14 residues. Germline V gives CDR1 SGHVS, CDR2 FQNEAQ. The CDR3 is CASSLLTGNTEAFF. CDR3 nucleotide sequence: TGTGCCAGCAGCCTACTGACAGGGAACACTGAAGCTTTCTTT.

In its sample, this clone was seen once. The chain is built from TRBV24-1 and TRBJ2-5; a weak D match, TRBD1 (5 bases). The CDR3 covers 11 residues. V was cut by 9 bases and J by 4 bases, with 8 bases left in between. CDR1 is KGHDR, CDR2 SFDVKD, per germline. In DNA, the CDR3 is TGTGCCACCGGACAAAGAGAGACCCAGTACTTC. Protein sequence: CATGQRETQYF.

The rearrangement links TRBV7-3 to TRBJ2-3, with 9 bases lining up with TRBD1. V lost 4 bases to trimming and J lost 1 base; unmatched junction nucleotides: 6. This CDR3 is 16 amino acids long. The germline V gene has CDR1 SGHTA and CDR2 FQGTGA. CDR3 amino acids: CASSSRRQGGTDTQYF. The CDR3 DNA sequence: TGTGCCAGCAGCTCCCGGAGACAGGGGGGCACAGATACGCAGTATTTT.

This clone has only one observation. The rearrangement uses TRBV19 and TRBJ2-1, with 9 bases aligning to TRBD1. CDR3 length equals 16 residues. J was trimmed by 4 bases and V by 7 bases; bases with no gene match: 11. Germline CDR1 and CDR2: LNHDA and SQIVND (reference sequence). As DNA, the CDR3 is TGTGCCAGTACCCCCCCCGGGACAGGGTGGTACAATGAGCAGTTCTTC. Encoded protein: CASTPPGTGWYNEQFF.

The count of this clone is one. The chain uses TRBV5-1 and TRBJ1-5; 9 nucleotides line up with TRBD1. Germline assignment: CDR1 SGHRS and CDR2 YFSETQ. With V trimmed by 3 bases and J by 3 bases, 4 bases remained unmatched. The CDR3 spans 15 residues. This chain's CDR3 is CASSSGQGLNQPQHF. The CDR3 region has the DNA TGCGCCAGCAGCTCTGGACAGGGGCTCAATCAGCCCCAGCATTTT.

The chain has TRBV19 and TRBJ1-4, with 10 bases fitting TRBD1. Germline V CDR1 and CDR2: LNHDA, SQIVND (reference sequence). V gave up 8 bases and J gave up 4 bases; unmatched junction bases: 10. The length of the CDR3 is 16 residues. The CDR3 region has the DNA TGTGCCAGTGGGGACAGGGGCAGGTTTGGTAATGAAAAACTGTTTTTT. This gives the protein CASGDRGRFGNEKLFF.

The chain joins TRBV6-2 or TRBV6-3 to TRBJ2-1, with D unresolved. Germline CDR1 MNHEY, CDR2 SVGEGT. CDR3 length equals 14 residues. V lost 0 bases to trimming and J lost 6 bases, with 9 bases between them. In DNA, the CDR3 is TGTGCCAGCAGTTACTCGAACAATTTCAATGAGCAGTTCTTC. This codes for CASSYSNNFNEQFF.

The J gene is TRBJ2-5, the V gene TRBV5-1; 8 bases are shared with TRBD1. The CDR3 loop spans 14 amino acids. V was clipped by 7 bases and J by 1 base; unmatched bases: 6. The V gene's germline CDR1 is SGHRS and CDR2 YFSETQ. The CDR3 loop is CASGTGNLQETQYF. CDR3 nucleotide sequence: TGCGCCAGCGGGACAGGAAATCTCCAAGAGACCCAGTACTTC.

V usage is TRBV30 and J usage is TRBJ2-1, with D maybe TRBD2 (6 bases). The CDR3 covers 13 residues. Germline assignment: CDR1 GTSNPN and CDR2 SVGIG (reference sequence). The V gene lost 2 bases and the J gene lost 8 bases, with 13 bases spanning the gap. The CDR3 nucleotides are TGTGCCTGGAGTCGGGGCGGGAACGATGAGCAGTTCTTC. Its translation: CAWSRGGNDEQFF.

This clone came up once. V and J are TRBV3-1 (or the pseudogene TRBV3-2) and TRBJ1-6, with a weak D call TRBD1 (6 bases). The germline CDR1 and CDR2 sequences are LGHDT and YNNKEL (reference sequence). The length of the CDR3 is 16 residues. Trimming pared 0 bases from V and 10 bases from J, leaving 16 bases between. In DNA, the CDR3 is TGTGCCAGCAGCCAAGATTACGGGACAAGTACATCACCCCTCCACTTT. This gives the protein CASSQDYGTSTSPLHF.

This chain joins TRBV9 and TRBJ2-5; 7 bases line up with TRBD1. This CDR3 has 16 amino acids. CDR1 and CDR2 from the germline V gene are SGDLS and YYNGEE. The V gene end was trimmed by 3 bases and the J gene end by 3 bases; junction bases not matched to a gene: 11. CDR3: CASSEKGTVQEETQYF. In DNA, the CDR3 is TGTGCCAGCAGCGAGAAGGGGACAGTCCAAGAAGAGACCCAGTACTTC.

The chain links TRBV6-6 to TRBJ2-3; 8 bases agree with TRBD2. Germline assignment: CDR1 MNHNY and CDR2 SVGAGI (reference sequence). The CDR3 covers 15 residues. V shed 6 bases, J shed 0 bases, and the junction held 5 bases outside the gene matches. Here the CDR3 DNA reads TGTGCCAGCAGGGGATCTAGCGGGAGCACAGATACGCAGTATTTT. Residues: CASRGSSGSTDTQYF.

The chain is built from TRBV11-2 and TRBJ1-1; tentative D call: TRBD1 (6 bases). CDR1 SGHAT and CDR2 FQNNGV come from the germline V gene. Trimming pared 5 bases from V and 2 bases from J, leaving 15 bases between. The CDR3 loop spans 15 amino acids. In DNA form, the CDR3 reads TGTGCCAGCAGCCAACAGGGAATGGTCAACACTGAAGCTTTCTTT. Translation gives CASSQQGMVNTEAFF.

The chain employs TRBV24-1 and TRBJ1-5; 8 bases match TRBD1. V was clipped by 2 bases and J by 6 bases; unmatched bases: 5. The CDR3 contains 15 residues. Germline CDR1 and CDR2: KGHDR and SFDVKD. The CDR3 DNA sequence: TGTGCCACCAGTGATTCCCGGACAGGGTCTCAGCCCCAGCATTTT. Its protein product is CATSDSRTGSQPQHF.